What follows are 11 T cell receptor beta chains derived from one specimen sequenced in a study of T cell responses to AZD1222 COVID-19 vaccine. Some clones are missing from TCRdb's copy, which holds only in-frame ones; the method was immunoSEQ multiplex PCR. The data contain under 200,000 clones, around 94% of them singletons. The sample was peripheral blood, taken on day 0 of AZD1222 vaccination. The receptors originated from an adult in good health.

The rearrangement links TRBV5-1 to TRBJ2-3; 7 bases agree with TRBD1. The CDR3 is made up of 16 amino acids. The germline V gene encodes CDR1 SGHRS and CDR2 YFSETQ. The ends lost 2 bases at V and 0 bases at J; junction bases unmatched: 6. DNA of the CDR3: TGCGCCAGCAGCTTAACGGGACAGATCAGCACAGATACGCAGTATTTT. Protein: CASSLTGQISTDTQYF.

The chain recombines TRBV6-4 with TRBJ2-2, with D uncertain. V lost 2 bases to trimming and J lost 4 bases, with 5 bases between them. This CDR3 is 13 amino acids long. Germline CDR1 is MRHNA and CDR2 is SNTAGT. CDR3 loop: CASSDGATGELFF. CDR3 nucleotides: TGTGCCAGCAGTGACGGAGCCACCGGGGAGCTGTTTTTT.

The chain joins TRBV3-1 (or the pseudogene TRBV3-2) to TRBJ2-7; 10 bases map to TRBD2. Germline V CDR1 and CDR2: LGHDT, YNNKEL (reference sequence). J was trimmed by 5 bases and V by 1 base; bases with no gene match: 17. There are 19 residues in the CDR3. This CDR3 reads CASSQVNSPTGTSANEQYF. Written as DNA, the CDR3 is TGTGCCAGCAGCCAAGTAAATTCCCCAACCGGGACTAGCGCCAACGAGCAGTACTTC.

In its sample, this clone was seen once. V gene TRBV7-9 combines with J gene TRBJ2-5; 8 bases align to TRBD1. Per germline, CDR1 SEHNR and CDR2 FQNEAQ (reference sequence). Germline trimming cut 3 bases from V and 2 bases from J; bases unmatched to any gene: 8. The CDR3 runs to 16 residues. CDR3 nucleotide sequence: TGTGCCAGCAGCTTTGGACAGGGAACGGCACAAGAGACCCAGTACTTC. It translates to CASSFGQGTAQETQYF. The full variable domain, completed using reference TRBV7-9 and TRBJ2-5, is DTGVSQNPRHKITKRGQNVTFRCDPISEHNRLYWYRQTLGQGPEFLTYFQNEAQLEKSRLLSDRFSAERPKGSFSTLEIQRTEQGDSAMYLCASSFGQGTAQETQYFGPGTRLLVL.

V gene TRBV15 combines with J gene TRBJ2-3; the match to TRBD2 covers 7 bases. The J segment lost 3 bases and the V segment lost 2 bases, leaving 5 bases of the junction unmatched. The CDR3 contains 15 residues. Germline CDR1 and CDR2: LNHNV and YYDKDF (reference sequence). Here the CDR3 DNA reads TGTGCCACCAGCAGAAGAGACGGGGGGACAGATACGCAGTATTTT. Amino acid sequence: CATSRRDGGTDTQYF. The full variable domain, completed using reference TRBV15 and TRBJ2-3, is DAMVIQNPRYQVTQFGKPVTLSCSQTLNHNVMYWYQQKSSQAPKLLFHYYDKDFNNEADTPDNFQSRRPNTSFCFLDIRSPGLGDTAMYLCATSRRDGGTDTQYFGPGTRLTVL.

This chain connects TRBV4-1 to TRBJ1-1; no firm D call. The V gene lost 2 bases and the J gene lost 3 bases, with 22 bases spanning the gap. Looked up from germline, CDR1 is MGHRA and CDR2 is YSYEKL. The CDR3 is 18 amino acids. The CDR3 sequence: CASSQLLISLGGDTEAFF. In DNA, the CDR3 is TGCGCCAGCAGCCAATTGCTAATTTCCTTAGGTGGGGACACTGAAGCTTTCTTT.

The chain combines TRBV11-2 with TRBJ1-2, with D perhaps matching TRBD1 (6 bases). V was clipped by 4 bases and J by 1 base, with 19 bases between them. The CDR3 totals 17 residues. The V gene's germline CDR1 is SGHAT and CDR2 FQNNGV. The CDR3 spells CASSSAYGQFFNYGYTF. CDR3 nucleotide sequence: TGTGCCAGCAGCTCGGCCTACGGACAGTTCTTTAACTATGGCTACACCTTC.

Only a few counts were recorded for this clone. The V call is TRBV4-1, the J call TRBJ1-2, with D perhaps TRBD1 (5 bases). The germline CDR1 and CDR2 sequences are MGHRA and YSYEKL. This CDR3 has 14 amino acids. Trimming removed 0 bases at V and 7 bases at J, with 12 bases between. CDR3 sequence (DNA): TGCGCCAGCAGCCAAGATGTAGGGACCCGTGGCTACACCTTC. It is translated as CASSQDVGTRGYTF.

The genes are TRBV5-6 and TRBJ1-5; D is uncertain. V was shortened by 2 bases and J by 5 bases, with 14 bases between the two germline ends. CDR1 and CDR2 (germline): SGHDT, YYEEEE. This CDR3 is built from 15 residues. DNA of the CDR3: TGTGCCAGCAGCTTCTGGACTTTAAGACATCAGCCCCAGCATTTT. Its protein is CASSFWTLRHQPQHF.

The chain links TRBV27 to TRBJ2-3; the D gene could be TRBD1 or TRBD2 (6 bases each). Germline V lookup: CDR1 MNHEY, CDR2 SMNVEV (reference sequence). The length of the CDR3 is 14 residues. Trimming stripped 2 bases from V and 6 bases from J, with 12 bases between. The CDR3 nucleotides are TGTGCCAGCAGTTTACAGGGGAGGACGGATACGCAGTATTTT. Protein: CASSLQGRTDTQYF.

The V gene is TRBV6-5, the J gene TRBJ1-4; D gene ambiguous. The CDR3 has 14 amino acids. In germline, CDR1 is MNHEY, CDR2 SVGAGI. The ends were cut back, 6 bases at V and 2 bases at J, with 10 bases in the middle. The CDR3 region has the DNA TGTGCCAGCAGCAGAACGGTTACTAATGAAAAACTGTTTTTT. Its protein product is CASSRTVTNEKLFF.